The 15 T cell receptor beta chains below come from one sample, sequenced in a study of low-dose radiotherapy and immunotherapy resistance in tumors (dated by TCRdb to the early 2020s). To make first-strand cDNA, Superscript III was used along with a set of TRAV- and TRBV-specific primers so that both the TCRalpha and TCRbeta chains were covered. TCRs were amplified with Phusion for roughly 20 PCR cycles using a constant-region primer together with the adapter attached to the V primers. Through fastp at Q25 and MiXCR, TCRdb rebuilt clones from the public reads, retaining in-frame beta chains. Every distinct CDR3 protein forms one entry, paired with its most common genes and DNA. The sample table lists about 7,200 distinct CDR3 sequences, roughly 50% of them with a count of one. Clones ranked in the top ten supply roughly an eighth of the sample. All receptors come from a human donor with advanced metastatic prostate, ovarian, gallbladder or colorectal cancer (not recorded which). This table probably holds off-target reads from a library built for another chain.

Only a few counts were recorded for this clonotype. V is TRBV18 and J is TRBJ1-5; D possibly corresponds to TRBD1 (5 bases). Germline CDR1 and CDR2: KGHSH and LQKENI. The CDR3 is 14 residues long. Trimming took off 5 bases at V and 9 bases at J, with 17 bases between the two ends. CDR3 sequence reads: CASSVTQDVGPQHF. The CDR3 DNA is TGTGCCAGCTCAGTCACACAGGACGTGGGGCCCCAGCATTTT.

CDR3 nucleotide sequence: TGTGCCAGCAGCCAAGGACTAGCGGGAGTTTACGAGCAGTACTTC. It specifies CASSQGLAGVYEQYF. The genes are TRBV3-1 and TRBJ2-7; TRBD2 matches 12 bases. Germline CDR1 is LGHDT and CDR2 is YNNKEL (reference sequence). This CDR3 is built from 15 residues. The V and J ends lost 1 base and 4 bases, in that order; junction bases with no gene match: 2.

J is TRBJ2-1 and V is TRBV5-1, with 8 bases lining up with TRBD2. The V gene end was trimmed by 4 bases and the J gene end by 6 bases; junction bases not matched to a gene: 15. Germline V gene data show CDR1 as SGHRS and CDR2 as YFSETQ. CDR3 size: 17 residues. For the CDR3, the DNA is TGCGCCAGCAGCCTAAGCCCAAGCGGGGGAACTTCCAATGAGCAGTTCTTC. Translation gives CASSLSPSGGTSNEQFF. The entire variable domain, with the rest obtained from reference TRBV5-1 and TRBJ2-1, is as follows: KAGVTQTPRYLIKTRGQQVTLSCSPISGHRSVSWYQQTPGQGLQFLFEYFSETQRNKGNFPGRFSGRQFSNSRSEMNVSTLELGDSALYLCASSLSPSGGTSNEQFFGPGTRLTVL.

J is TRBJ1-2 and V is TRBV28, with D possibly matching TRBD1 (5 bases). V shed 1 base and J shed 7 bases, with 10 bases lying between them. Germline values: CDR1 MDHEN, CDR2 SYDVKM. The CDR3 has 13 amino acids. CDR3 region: CASSLSVGGGYTF. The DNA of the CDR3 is TGTGCCAGCAGTTTATCGGTCGGGGGTGGCTACACCTTC.

CDR3 bases: TGTGCCAGCAGTCCGGACAGAGCGAGCAATCAGCCCCAGCATTTT. Residues: CASSPDRASNQPQHF. V is TRBV6-5 and J is TRBJ1-5, with D maybe TRBD1 (6 bases). This CDR3 has 15 amino acids. Trimming took off 5 bases at V and 1 base at J, with 12 bases between the two ends. The germline V gene encodes CDR1 MNHEY and CDR2 SVGAGI.

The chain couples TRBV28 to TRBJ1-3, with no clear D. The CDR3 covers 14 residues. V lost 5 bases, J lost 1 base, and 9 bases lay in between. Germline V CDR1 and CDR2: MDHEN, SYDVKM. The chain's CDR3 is CASSPGRSGNTIYF. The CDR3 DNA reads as TGTGCCAGCAGTCCGGGCCGATCTGGAAACACCATATATTTT. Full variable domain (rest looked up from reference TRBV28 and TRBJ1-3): DVKVTQSSRYLVKRTGEKVFLECVQDMDHENMFWYRQDPGLGLRLIYFSYDVKMKEKGDIPEGYSVSREKKERFSLILESASTNQTSMYLCASSPGRSGNTIYFGEGSWLTVV.

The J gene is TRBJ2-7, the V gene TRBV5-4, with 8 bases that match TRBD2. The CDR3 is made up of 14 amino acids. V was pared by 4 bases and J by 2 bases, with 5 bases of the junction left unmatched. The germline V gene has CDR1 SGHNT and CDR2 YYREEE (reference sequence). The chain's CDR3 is CASSLTSGTYEQYF. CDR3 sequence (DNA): TGTGCCAGCAGCCTAACTAGCGGAACCTACGAGCAGTACTTC. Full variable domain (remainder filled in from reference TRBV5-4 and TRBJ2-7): ETGVTQSPTHLIKTRGQQVTLRCSSQSGHNTVSWYQQALGQGPQFIFQYYREEENGRGNFPPRFSGLQFPNYSSELNVNALELDDSALYLCASSLTSGTYEQYFGPGTRLTVT.

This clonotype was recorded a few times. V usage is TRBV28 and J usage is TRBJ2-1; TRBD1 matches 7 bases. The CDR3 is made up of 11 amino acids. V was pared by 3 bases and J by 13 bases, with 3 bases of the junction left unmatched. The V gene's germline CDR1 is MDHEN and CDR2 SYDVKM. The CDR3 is CASSFTGVQFF. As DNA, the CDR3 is TGTGCCAGCAGTTTCACAGGGGTACAGTTCTTC.

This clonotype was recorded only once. CDR3 nucleotide sequence: TGTGCCAGCAGTGAATCCAAGGCCCCGAACACCGGGGAGCTGTTTTTT. Residues: CASSESKAPNTGELFF. The chain employs TRBV25-1 and TRBJ2-2; D unclear. From germline, CDR1 is MGHDK and CDR2 SYGVNS. The CDR3 is 16 residues long. The ends were cut back, 1 base at V and 0 bases at J, with 9 bases in the middle.

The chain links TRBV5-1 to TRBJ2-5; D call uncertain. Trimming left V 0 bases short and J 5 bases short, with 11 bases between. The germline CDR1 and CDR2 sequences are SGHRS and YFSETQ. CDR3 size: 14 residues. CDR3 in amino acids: CASSLVRVEETQYF. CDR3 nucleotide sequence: TGCGCCAGCAGCTTGGTCCGCGTGGAGGAGACCCAGTACTTC.

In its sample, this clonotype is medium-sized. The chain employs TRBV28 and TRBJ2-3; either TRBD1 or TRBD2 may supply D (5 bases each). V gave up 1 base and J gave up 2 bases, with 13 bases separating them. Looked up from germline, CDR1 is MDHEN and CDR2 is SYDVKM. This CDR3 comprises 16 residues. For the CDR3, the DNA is TGTGCCAGCAGTTTATCCCGCGCCGGGACCACAGATACGCAGTATTTT. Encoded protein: CASSLSRAGTTDTQYF.

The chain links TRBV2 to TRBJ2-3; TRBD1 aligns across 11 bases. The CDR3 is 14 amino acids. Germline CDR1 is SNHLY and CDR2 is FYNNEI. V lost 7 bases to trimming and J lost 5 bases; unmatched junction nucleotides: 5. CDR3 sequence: CASTGQGARDTQYF. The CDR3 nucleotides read TGTGCCAGCACCGGACAGGGGGCAAGAGATACGCAGTATTTT.

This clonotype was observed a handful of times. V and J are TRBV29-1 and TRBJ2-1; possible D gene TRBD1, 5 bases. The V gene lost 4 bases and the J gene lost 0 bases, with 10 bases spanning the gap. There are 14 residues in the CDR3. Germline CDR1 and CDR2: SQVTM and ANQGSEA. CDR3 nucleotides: TGCAGCGTTGCCCCAGGGATCTCCTACAATGAGCAGTTCTTC. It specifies CSVAPGISYNEQFF.

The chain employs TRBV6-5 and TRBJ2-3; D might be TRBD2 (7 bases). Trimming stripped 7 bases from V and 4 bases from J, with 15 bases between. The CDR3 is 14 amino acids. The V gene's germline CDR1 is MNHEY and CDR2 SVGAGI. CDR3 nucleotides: TGTGCCAGCACTTCCACGGGGGGCGCAGATACGCAGTATTTT. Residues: CASTSTGGADTQYF.

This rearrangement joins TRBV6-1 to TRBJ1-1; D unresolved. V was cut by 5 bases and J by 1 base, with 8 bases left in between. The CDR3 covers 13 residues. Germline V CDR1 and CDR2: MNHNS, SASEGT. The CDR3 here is CASSPTRNTEAFF. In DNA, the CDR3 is TGTGCCAGCAGTCCTACGCGGAACACTGAAGCTTTCTTT.